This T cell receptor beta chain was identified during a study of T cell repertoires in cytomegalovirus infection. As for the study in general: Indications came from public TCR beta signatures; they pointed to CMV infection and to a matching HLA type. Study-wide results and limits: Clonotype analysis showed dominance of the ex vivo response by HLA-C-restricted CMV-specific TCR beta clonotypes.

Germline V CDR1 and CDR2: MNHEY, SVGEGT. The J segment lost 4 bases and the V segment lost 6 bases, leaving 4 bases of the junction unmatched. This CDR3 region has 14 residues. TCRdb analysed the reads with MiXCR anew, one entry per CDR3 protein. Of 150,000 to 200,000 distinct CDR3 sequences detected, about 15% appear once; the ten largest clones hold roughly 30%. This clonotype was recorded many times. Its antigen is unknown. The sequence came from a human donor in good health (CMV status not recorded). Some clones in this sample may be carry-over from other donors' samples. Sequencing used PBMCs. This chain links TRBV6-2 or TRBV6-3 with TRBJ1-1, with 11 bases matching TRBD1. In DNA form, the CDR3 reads TGTGCCAGCAGCTCGGGGACAGGGGGCACTGAAGCTTTCTTT. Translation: CASSSGTGGTEAFF.